The 4 T cell receptor beta chains below were found in one sample sequenced in a study of cytomegalovirus exposure and HLA in healthy donors. Amplification used 60 Vbeta primers and 13 Jbeta primers. The assay was immunoSEQ multiplex PCR, and TCRdb's table has in-frame clones only and misses some. The data contain roughly 150,000 clones, 9.4% of them singletons. The sequenced sample was PBMCs. Receptors originate from a male donor in good health and CMV-seronegative.

This chain joins TRBV30 and TRBJ1-3, with unresolved D. The CDR3 length is 15 residues. Germline values: CDR1 GTSNPN, CDR2 SVGIG (reference sequence). Trimming removed 0 bases at V and 0 bases at J, with 9 bases between. CDR3 loop: CAWSVATISGNTIYF. The CDR3 nucleotides are TGTGCCTGGAGTGTCGCGACTATCTCTGGAAACACCATATATTTT.

Only a few counts were recorded for this clone. This chain uses TRBV7-6 with TRBJ1-4, with 8 bases matching TRBD1. Per the germline V gene, CDR1 is SGHVS and CDR2 is FNYEAQ. CDR3 length: 15 residues. Trimming cost V 3 bases and J 7 bases; bases outside gene matches: 7. This CDR3 is CASSLADREGEKLFF. CDR3 in DNA: TGTGCCAGCAGCTTGGCGGACAGGGAAGGTGAAAAACTGTTTTTT. Supplemented by reference TRBV7-6 and TRBJ1-4, the full variable domain reads GAGVSQSPRYKVTKRGQDVALRCDPISGHVSLYWYRQALGQGPEFLTYFNYEAQQDKSGLPNDRFSAERPEGSISTLTIQRTEQRDSAMYRCASSLADREGEKLFFGSGTQLSVL.

This clone was seen a handful of times. This chain joins TRBV28 and TRBJ1-2; 8 positions match TRBD1. The germline CDR1 and CDR2 sequences are MDHEN and SYDVKM. The CDR3 spans 15 residues. Trimming cost V 6 bases and J 3 bases; bases outside gene matches: 9. CDR3 region: CASRPDRARYYGYTF. The CDR3 coding sequence is TGTGCCAGCAGACCGGACAGGGCAAGGTACTATGGCTACACCTTC.

This clone occurred a few times. The chain is built from TRBV5-6 and TRBJ2-5, with TRBD1 matching over 7 bases. The CDR3 has 16 amino acids. Germline lookup yields CDR1 SGHDT and CDR2 YYEEEE. V was pared by 0 bases and J by 1 base, with 6 bases of the junction left unmatched. The CDR3, as DNA: TGTGCCAGCAGCTTGGGGGGACAGTTCGTCCAAGAGACCCAGTACTTC. Translating gives CASSLGGQFVQETQYF.